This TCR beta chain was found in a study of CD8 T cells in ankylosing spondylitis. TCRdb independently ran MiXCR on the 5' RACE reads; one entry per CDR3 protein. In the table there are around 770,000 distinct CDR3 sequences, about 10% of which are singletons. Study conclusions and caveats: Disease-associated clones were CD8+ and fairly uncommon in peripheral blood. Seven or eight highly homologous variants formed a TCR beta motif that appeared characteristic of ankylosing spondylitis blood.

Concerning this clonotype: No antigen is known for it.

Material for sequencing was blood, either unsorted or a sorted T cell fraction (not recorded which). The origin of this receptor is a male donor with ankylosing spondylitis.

The CDR3 region has the DNA TGTGCCAGCAGCTTGGTCTTTATTGGAGATACGCAGTATTTT. Translating gives CASSLVFIGDTQYF. This chain joins TRBV11-2 and TRBJ2-3, with no clear D. The CDR3 contains 14 residues. The germline gives CDR1 SGHAT, CDR2 FQNNGV. The V and J ends lost 3 bases and 5 bases respectively, with 12 bases between them.